The 17 T cell receptor beta chains reported below all come from one sample, sequenced in a study of blood T cell repertoires in COVID-19. Clones were sequenced by immunoSEQ multiplex PCR, and TCRdb holds only the in-frame ones, with some missing. The table records some 270,000 clones, approximately 85% of them present only once. The source material was peripheral blood. The receptors were sampled from a human donor with COVID-19, enrolled during active disease. The donor label of this sample is uncertain.

The chain combines TRBV4-3 with TRBJ2-7; 12 nucleotides align to TRBD1. J was trimmed by 2 bases and V by 5 bases; bases with no gene match: 4. This CDR3 has 15 amino acids. From germline, CDR1 is LGHNA and CDR2 YSLEER. As DNA, the CDR3 is TGCGCCAGCAGCGACGGGACAGGGGGCCCCTACGAGCAGTACTTC. It specifies CASSDGTGGPYEQYF.

This chain joins TRBV7-8 and TRBJ2-5; possibly TRBD2 for D (6 bases). Trimming took 5 bases from V and 4 from J, leaving 14 bases between them. The germline gives CDR1 SGHVS, CDR2 FQNEAQ. CDR3 size: 14 residues. The CDR3 sequence: CASSPLTGGETQYF. The CDR3, as DNA: TGTGCCAGCAGCCCACTTACCGGGGGAGAGACCCAGTACTTC.

This clone was picked up a small number of times. This rearrangement joins TRBV7-2 to TRBJ1-3, with D hard to call. V lost 5 bases, J lost 0 bases, and 8 bases lay in between. The CDR3 contains 14 residues. The germline V gene has CDR1 SGHTA and CDR2 FQGNSA. The CDR3 sequence: CASSHASSGNTIYF. CDR3 bases: TGTGCCAGCAGCCACGCTAGCTCTGGAAACACCATATATTTT.

The chain carries TRBV5-1 and TRBJ1-1; no clear D. The germline V gene encodes CDR1 SGHRS and CDR2 YFSETQ. This CDR3 has 15 residues. Trimming took off 3 bases at V and 3 bases at J, with 15 bases between the two ends. The CDR3 bases are TGCGCCAGCAGCTCGACCAACCCCGGGGACACTGAAGCTTTCTTT. Translated: CASSSTNPGDTEAFF.

This chain joins TRBV2 and TRBJ2-7, with 7 nucleotides matching TRBD2. This CDR3 comprises 15 residues. With 2 bases clipped from V and 3 bases from J, the junction kept 7 bases outside the gene matches. The germline V gene has CDR1 SNHLY and CDR2 FYNNEI. CDR3 sequence (DNA): TGTGCCAGCAGTGAAATCCGGGAGGCCCACTACGAGCAGTACTTC. Protein sequence: CASSEIREAHYEQYF.

The chain is built from TRBV7-2 and TRBJ2-3; 7 nucleotides line up with TRBD2. CDR3 length: 16 residues. Germline assignment: CDR1 SGHTA and CDR2 FQGNSA. V shed 0 bases, J shed 3 bases, and the junction held 6 bases outside the gene matches. The CDR3 reads CASSLAGTTGTDTQYF. The DNA of the CDR3 is TGTGCCAGCAGCTTAGCCGGGACTACCGGAACAGATACGCAGTATTTT.

The J gene is TRBJ2-5, the V gene TRBV5-1; 8 bases are a match to TRBD1. V was clipped by 0 bases and J by 8 bases; unmatched bases: 6. This CDR3 has 14 residues. Germline CDR1 is SGHRS and CDR2 is YFSETQ. Here the CDR3 reads CASSLGQGARTQYF. The CDR3 region has the DNA TGCGCCAGCAGCTTGGGGCAGGGGGCGAGAACCCAGTACTTC.

V gene TRBV29-1 combines with J gene TRBJ2-1; 13 nucleotides agree with TRBD2. CDR1 and CDR2 from the germline V gene are SQVTM and ANQGSEA. The CDR3 is 19 residues long. V lost 6 bases to trimming and J lost 1 base; unmatched junction nucleotides: 15. The CDR3 DNA follows: TGCAGCGTGAACGGACTAGCGGGAGAGGTTACGGGATCCTACAATGAGCAGTTCTTC. Its protein product is CSVNGLAGEVTGSYNEQFF.

The genes are TRBV7-2 and TRBJ1-6; 9 positions match TRBD1. The CDR3 totals 16 residues. V was clipped by 3 bases and J by 9 bases; unmatched bases: 9. Germline values: CDR1 SGHTA, CDR2 FQGNSA. The CDR3 coding sequence is TGTGCCAGCAGCTTGGACCGACAGGGGGTTGGTTCACCCCTCCACTTT. Translation: CASSLDRQGVGSPLHF.

The chain combines TRBV6-5 with TRBJ1-1; D remains unclear. CDR3 length: 15 amino acids. Germline values: CDR1 MNHEY, CDR2 SVGAGI. The V end lost 3 bases, the J end lost 1 base, and 12 bases lay between the germline ends. The CDR3 DNA reads as TGTGCCAGCAGTTATCGAGTGGGCCCGAACACTGAAGCTTTCTTT. Encoded protein: CASSYRVGPNTEAFF.

The genes are TRBV27 and TRBJ2-7, with D possibly matching TRBD2 (6 bases). The V end was cut by 5 bases, the J end by 8 bases, with 13 bases between. The CDR3 spans 12 residues. CDR1 and CDR2 from the germline V gene are MNHEY and SMNVEV (reference sequence). CDR3 coding DNA: TGTGCCAGCAGTCCTGCGGGGACTCAGCAGTACTTC. This sequence encodes CASSPAGTQQYF.

Worth noting for this clone: The sample contains more than one DNA sequence encoding this CDR3. The rearrangement links TRBV5-1 to TRBJ1-2; maybe TRBD1 (6 bases). V lost 2 bases, J lost 5 bases, and 10 bases lay in between. The germline V gene encodes CDR1 SGHRS and CDR2 YFSETQ. This CDR3 is built from 13 residues. CDR3 sequence (DNA): TGCGCCAGCAGCTTAGAACAGGGTTATGGCTACACCTTC. It codes for CASSLEQGYGYTF.

The J gene is TRBJ1-3, the V gene TRBV29-1, with D possibly matching TRBD1 (6 bases). This CDR3 comprises 16 residues. V lost 5 bases to trimming and J lost 0 bases, with 17 bases between them. CDR1 and CDR2 from the germline V gene are SQVTM and ANQGSEA. The CDR3 DNA is TGCAGCGTTCGGTCGGACAGACCTAGCTCTGGAAACACCATATATTTT. Residues: CSVRSDRPSSGNTIYF.

The rearrangement links TRBV18 to TRBJ2-1, with a possible D match to TRBD2 (6 bases). This CDR3 is built from 13 residues. Germline CDR1 is KGHSH and CDR2 is LQKENI. V lost 7 bases to trimming and J lost 5 bases, with 12 bases between them. The CDR3 DNA follows: TGTGCCAGCTTCCGGGACTTAAACAATGAGCAGTTCTTC. Translated: CASFRDLNNEQFF.

The chain links TRBV30 to TRBJ1-4, with TRBD1 identical over 7 bases. Germline V gene sequence: CDR1 GTSNPN, CDR2 SVGIG (reference sequence). V shed 0 bases, J shed 3 bases, and the junction held 10 bases outside the gene matches. The CDR3 is 17 amino acids. CDR3 region: CAWSVDDGTASNEKLFF. As DNA, the CDR3 is TGTGCCTGGAGTGTAGACGACGGGACAGCTTCTAATGAAAAACTGTTTTTT.

The rearrangement uses TRBV28 and TRBJ2-7, with 9 positions matching TRBD2. Germline V gives CDR1 MDHEN, CDR2 SYDVKM. This CDR3 spans 16 amino acids. Losses at the gene ends were 8 bases for V and 4 bases for J; bases not matched to a gene: 15. This CDR3 is CASYSHQTSGIYEQYF. The CDR3 DNA is TGTGCCAGCTATTCCCATCAGACTAGCGGCATATACGAGCAGTACTTC.

V and J are TRBV5-4 and TRBJ1-1; possibly TRBD1 for D (6 bases). This CDR3 region has 15 residues. CDR1 and CDR2 from the germline V gene are SGHNT and YYREEE (reference sequence). V gave up 4 bases and J gave up 4 bases, with 17 bases separating them. The DNA for the CDR3 is TGTGCCAGCAGCCCCCCAGGGGCGACCGGCACTGAAGCTTTCTTT. This encodes CASSPPGATGTEAFF.